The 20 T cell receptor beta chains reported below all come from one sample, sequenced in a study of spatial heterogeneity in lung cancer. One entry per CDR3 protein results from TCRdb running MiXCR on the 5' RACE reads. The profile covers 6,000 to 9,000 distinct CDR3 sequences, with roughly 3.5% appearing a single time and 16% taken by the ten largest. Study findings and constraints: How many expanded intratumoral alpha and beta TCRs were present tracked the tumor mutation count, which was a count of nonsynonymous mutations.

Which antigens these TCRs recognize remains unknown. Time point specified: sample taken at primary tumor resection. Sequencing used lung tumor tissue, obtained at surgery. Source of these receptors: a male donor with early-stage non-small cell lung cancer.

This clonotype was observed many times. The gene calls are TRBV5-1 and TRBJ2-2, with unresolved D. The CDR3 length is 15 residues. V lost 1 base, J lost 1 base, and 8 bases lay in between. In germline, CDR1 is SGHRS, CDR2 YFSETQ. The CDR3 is CASSLREQNTGELFF. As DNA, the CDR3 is TGCGCCAGCAGCTTGAGAGAGCAGAACACCGGGGAGCTGTTTTTT.

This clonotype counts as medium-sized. The chain's CDR3 is CASSPFDRGETQYF. The CDR3, as DNA: TGTGCCAGCAGCCCTTTTGATAGGGGGGAGACCCAGTACTTC. The J gene is TRBJ2-5, the V gene TRBV9; D might be TRBD1 (6 bases). V lost 4 bases and J 5 bases, leaving 15 bases between the germline ends. This CDR3 contains 14 residues. From germline, CDR1 is SGDLS and CDR2 YYNGEE. The entire variable domain, with the rest obtained from reference TRBV9 and TRBJ2-5, is as follows: DSGVTQTPKHLITATGQRVTLRCSPRSGDLSVYWYQQSLDQGLQFLIQYYNGEERAKGNILERFSAQQFPDLHSELNLSSLELGDSALYFCASSPFDRGETQYFGPGTRLLVL.

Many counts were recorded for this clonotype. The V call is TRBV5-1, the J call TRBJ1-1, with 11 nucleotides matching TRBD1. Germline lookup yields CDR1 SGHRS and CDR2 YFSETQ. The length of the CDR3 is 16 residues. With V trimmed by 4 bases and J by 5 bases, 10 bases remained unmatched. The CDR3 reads CASSQMAGTGGTEAFF. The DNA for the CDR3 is TGCGCCAGCAGCCAAATGGCCGGGACAGGGGGAACTGAAGCTTTCTTT.

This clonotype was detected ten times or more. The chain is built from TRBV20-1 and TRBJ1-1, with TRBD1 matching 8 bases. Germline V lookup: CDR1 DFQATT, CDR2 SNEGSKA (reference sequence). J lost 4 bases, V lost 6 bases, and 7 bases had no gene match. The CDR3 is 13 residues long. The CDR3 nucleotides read TGCAGTGCCCCCGGACAGGGCGGCACTGAAGCTTTCTTT. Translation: CSAPGQGGTEAFF.

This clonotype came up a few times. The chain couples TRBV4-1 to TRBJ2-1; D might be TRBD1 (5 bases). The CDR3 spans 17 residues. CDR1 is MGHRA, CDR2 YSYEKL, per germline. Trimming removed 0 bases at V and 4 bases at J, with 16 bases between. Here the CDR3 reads CASSQDWGIAGYNEQFF. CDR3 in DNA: TGCGCCAGCAGCCAAGATTGGGGCATTGCAGGGTACAATGAGCAGTTCTTC.

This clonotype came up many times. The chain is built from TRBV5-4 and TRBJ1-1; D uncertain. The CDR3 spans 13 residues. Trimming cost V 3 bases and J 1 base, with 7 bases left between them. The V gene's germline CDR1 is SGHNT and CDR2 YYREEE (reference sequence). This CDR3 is CASSSGRNTEAFF. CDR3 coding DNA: TGTGCCAGCAGCTCTGGGCGGAACACTGAAGCTTTCTTT. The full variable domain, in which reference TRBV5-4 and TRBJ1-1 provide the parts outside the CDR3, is ETGVTQSPTHLIKTRGQQVTLRCSSQSGHNTVSWYQQALGQGPQFIFQYYREEENGRGNFPPRFSGLQFPNYSSELNVNALELDDSALYLCASSSGRNTEAFFGQGTRLTVV.

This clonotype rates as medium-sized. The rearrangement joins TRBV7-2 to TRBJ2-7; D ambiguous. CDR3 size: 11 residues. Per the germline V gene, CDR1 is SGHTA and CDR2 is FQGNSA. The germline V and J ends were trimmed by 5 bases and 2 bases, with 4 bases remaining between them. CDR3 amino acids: CASSPAYEQYF. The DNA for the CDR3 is TGTGCCAGCAGCCCAGCCTACGAGCAGTACTTC.

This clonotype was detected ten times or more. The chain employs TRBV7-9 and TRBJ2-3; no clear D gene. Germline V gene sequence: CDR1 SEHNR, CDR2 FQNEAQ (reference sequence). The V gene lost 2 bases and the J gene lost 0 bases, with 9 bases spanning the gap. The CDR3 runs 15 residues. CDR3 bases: TGTGCCAGCAGCTTAAGCCTCACTAGCACAGATACGCAGTATTTT. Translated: CASSLSLTSTDTQYF. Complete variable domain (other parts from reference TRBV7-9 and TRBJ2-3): DTGVSQNPRHKITKRGQNVTFRCDPISEHNRLYWYRQTLGQGPEFLTYFQNEAQLEKSRLLSDRFSAERPKGSFSTLEIQRTEQGDSAMYLCASSLSLTSTDTQYFGPGTRLTVL.

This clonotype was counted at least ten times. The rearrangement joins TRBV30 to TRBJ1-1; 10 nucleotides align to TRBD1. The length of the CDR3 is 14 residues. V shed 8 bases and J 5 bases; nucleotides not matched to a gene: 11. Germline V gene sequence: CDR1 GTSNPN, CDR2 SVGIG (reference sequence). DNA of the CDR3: TGTGCCGGATGGACCGGGACAGGGGTAACTGAAGCTTTCTTT. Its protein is CAGWTGTGVTEAFF. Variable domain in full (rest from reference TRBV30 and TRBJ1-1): SQTIHQWPATLVQPVGSPLSLECTVEGTSNPNLYWYRQAAGRGLQLLFYSVGIGQISSEVPQNLSASRPQDRQFILSSKKLLLSDSGFYLCAGWTGTGVTEAFFGQGTRLTVV.

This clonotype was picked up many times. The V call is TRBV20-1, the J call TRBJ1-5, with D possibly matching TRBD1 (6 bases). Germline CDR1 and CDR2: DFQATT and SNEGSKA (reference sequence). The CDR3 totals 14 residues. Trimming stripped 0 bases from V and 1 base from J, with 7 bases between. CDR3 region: CSAREGASNQPQHF. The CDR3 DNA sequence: TGCAGTGCTAGAGAGGGGGCGAGCAATCAGCCCCAGCATTTT.

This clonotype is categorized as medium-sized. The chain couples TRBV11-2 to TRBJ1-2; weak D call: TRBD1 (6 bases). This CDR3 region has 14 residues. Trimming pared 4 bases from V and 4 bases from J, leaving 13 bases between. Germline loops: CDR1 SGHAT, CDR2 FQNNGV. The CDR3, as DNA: TGTGCCAGCAGCTCCATGACAGGCGTCTATGGCTACACCTTC. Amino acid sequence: CASSSMTGVYGYTF.

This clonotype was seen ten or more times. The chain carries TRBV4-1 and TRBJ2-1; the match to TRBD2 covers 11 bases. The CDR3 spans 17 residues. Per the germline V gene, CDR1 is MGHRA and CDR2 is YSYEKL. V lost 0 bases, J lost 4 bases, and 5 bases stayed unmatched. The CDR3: CASSQEAGLAVYNEQFF. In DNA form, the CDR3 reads TGCGCCAGCAGCCAAGAAGCGGGACTAGCGGTGTACAATGAGCAGTTCTTC.

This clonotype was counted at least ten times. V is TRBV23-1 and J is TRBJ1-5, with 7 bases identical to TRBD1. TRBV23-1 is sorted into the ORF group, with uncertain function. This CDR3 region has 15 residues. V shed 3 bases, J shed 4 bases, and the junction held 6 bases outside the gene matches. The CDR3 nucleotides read TGCGCCAGCAGTCACCCGACAGGGAGGAATCAGCCCCAGCATTTT. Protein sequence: CASSHPTGRNQPQHF.

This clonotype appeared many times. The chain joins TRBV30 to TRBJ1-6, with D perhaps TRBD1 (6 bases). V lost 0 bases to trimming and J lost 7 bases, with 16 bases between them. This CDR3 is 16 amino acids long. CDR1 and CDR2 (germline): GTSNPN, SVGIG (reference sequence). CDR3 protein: CAWSVGQGFWNSPLHF. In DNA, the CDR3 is TGTGCCTGGAGTGTTGGGCAGGGGTTTTGGAATTCACCCCTCCACTTT. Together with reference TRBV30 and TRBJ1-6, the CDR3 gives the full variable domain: SQTIHQWPATLVQPVGSPLSLECTVEGTSNPNLYWYRQAAGRGLQLLFYSVGIGQISSEVPQNLSASRPQDRQFILSSKKLLLSDSGFYLCAWSVGQGFWNSPLHFGNGTRLTVT.

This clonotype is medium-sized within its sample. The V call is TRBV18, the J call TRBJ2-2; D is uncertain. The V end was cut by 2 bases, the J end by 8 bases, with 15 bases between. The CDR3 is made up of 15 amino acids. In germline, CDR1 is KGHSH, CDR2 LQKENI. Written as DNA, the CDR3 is TGTGCCAGCTCACCAGAACCGTCAGCAGGAGGGGAGCTGTTTTTT. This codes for CASSPEPSAGGELFF.

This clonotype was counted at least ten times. CDR3 bases: TGTGCCAGCAGGACCACTAGCGGGAGGGCCGTTGAGACCCAGTACTTC. The encoded protein is CASRTTSGRAVETQYF. The chain recombines TRBV6-5 with TRBJ2-5; 13 nucleotides agree with TRBD2. The CDR3 spans 16 residues. The ends lost 6 bases at V and 5 bases at J; junction bases unmatched: 9. The germline V gene has CDR1 MNHEY and CDR2 SVGAGI.

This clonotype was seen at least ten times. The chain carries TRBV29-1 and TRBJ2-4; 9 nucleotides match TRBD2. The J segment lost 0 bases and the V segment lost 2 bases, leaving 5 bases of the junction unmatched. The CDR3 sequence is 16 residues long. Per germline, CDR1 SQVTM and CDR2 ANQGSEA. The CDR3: CSVELQRGVAKNIQYF. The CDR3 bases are TGCAGCGTTGAACTCCAGCGGGGGGTAGCCAAAAACATTCAGTACTTC. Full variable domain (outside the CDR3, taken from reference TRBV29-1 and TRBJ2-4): SAVISQKPSRDICQRGTSLTIQCQVDSQVTMMFWYRQQPGQSLTLIATANQGSEATYESGFVIDKFPISRPNLTFSTLTVSNMSPEDSSIYLCSVELQRGVAKNIQYFGAGTRLSVL.

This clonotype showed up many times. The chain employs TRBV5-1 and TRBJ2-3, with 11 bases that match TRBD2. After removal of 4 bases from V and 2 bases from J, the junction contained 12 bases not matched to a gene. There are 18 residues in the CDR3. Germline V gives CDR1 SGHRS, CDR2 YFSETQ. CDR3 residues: CASSTLPGTSGSTDTQYF. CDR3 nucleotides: TGCGCCAGCAGCACTTTACCGGGGACTAGCGGATCCACAGATACGCAGTATTTT.

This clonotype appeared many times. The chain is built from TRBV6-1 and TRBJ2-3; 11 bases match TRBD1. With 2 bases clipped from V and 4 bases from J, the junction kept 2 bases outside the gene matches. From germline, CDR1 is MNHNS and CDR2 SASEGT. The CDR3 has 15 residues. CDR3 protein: CASSEWTGGSDTQYF. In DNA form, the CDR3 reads TGTGCCAGCAGTGAATGGACAGGGGGCTCAGATACGCAGTATTTT.

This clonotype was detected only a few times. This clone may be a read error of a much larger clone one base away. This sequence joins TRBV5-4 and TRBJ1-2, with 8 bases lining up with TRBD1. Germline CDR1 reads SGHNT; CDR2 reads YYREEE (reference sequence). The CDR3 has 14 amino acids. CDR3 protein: CASSLAGQARGYNF. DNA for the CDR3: TGTGCCAGCAGCTTGGCGGGACAGGCTAGGGGCTACAACTTC.